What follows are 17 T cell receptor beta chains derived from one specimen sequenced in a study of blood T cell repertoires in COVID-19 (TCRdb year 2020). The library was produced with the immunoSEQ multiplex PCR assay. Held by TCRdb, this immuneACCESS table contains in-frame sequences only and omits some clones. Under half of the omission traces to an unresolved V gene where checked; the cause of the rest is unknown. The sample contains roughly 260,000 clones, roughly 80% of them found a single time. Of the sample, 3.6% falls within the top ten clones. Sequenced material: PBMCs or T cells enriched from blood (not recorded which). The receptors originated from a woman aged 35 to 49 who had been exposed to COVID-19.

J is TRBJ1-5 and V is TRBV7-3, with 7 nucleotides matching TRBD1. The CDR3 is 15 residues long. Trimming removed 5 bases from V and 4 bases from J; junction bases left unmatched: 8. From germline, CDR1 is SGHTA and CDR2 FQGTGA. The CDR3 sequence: CASSTPGQLNQPQHF. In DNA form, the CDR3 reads TGTGCCAGCAGCACCCCGGGACAGCTGAATCAGCCCCAGCATTTT.

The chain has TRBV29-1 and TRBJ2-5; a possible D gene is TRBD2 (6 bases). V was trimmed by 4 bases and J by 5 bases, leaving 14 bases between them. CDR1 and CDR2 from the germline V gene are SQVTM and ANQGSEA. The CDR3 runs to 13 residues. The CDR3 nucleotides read TGCAGCGTTGCGGCTAGCGCAGGGGAGACCCAGTACTTC. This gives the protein CSVAASAGETQYF.

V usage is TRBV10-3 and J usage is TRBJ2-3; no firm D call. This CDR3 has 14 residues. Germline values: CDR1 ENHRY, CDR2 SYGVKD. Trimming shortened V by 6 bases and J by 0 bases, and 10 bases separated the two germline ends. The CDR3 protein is CAIRADSSTDTQYF. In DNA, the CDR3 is TGTGCCATCAGGGCAGATTCTAGCACAGATACGCAGTATTTT.

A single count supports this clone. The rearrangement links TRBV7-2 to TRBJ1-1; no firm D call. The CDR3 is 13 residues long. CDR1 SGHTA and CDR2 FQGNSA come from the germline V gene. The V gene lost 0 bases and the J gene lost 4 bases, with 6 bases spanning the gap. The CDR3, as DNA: TGTGCCAGCAGCTTAGCGACGGGCACTGAAGCTTTCTTT. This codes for CASSLATGTEAFF.

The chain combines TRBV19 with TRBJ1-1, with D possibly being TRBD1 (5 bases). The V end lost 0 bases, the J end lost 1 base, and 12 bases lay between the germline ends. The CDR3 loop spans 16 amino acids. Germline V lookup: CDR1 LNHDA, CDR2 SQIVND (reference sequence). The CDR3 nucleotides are TGTGCCAGTAGTATAGATCCGGGCGGGGCGAACACTGAAGCTTTCTTT. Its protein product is CASSIDPGGANTEAFF.

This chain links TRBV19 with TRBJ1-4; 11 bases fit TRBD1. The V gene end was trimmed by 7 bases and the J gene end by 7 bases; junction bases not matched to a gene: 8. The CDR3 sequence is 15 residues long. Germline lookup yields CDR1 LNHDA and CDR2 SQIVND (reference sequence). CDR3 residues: CASNPPGTGGEKLFF. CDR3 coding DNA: TGTGCCAGTAACCCGCCCGGGACAGGGGGTGAAAAACTGTTTTTT.

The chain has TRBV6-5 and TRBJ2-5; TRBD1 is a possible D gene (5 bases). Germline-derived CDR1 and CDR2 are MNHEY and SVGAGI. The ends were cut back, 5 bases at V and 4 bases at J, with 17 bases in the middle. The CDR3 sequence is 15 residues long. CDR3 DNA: TGTGCCAGCAGTACCACATTAGGACAAGGAGAGACCCAGTACTTC. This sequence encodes CASSTTLGQGETQYF.

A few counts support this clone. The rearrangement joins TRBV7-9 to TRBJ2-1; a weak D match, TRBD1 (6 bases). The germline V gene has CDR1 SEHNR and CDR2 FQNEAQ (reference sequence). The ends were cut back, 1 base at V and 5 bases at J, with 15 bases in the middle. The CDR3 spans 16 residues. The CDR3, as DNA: TGTGCCAGCAGCTTAGTAGGGCAGGGGCCTAACAATGAGCAGTTCTTC. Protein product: CASSLVGQGPNNEQFF.

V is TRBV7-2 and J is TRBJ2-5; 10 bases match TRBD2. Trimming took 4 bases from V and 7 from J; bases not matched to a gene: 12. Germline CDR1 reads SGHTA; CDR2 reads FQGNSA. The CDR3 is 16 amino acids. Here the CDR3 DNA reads TGTGCCAGCAGCTCTGACGGGACTAGCGCTTTCGTGACCCAGTACTTC. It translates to CASSSDGTSAFVTQYF.

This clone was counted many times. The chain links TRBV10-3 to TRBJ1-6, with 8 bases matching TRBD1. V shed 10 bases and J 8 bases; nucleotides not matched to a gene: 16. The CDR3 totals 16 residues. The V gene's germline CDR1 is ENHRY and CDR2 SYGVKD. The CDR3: CATMEDREGWYSPLHF. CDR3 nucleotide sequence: TGTGCCACCATGGAGGACAGGGAAGGATGGTATTCACCCCTCCACTTT.

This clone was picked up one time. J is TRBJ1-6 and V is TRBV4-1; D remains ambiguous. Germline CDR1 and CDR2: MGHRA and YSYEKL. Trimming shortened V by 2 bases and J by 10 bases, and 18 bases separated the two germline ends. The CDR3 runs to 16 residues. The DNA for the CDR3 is TGCGCCAGCAGCCAAACGATGAGGGTCCCTACCTCACCCCTCCACTTT. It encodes CASSQTMRVPTSPLHF.

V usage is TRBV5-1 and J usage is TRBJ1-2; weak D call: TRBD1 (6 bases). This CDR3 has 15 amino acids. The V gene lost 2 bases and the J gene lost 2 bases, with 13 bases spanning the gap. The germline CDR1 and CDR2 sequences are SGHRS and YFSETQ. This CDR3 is CASSLQGDLNYGYTF. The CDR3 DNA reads TGCGCCAGCAGCTTACAGGGAGATCTAAACTATGGCTACACCTTC.

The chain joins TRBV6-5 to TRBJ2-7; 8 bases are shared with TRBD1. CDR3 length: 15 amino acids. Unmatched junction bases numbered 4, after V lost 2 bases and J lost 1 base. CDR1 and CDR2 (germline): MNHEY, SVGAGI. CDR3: CASSYGRTGSYEQYF. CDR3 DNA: TGTGCCAGCAGTTACGGTCGGACAGGGTCCTACGAGCAGTACTTC.

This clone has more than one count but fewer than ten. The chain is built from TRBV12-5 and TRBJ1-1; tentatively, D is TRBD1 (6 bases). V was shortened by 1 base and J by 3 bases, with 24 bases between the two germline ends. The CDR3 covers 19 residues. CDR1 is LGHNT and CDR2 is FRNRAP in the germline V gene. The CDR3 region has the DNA TGTGCTAGTGGTTTGGAGGGCCTGTTGGGGGCATCGGAGGACACTGAAGCTTTCTTT. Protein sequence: CASGLEGLLGASEDTEAFF.

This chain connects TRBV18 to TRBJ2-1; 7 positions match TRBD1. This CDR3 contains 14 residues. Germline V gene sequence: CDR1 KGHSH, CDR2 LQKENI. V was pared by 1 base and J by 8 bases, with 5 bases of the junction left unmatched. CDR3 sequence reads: CASSPQGAKDEQFF. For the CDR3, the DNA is TGTGCCAGCTCACCACAGGGGGCGAAGGATGAGCAGTTCTTC.

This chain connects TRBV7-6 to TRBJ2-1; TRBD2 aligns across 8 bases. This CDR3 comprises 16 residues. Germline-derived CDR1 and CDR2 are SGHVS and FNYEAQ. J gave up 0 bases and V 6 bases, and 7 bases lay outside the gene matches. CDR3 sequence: CASSQLSGGSYNEQFF. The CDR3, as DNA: TGTGCCAGCAGTCAACTAAGCGGGGGCTCCTACAATGAGCAGTTCTTC.

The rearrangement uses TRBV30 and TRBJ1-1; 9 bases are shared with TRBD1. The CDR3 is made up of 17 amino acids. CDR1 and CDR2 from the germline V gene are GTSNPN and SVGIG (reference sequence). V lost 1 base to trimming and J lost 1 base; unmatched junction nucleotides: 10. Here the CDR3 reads CAWSAPRTGARNTEAFF. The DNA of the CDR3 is TGTGCCTGGAGTGCGCCTAGGACAGGGGCGAGGAACACTGAAGCTTTCTTT. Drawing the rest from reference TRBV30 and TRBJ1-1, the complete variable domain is SQTIHQWPATLVQPVGSPLSLECTVEGTSNPNLYWYRQAAGRGLQLLFYSVGIGQISSEVPQNLSASRPQDRQFILSSKKLLLSDSGFYLCAWSAPRTGARNTEAFFGQGTRLTVV.